This T cell receptor beta chain was sequenced for a study of identical twins listed by TCRdb under 2016. For the study in its entirety: The study deep-sequenced TCR alpha and beta repertoires from monozygotic twins, unrelated adults of various ages and cord blood to test whether fetal clonotypes persist. Replicate twin experiments were performed at different times using different library preparation protocols to rule out contamination. Study-level results and caveats: The excess sharing between twins in beta out-of-frame sequences was weaker because fewer shared sequences reduced the signal-to-noise ratio. Fewer insertions were carried by abundant cord blood beta clonotypes; a weaker similar trend was observed in young adult naive repertoires, while no such trend was observed in memory repertoires. Because the same donors could not be followed over many years, conclusions were based on cross-sectional statistical analysis. Invariant T cells such as MAIT and iNKT could partly confound zero-insertion analyses, although diverse VJ usage argued against such confounding for most clonotypes. In monozygotic twins, out-of-frame TCR alpha sharing was systematically underestimated by recombination models, although the models agreed with sharing between unrelated individuals. Out-of-frame TCR alpha sequences shared between twins showed an excess of low generation-probability sequences compared with coincidental sharing between unrelated individuals.

V loses 5 bases at its end and J loses 7 bases; junction bases beyond the gene matches: 6. The germline V gene supplies CDR1 MNHEY and CDR2 SVGEGT. Measured from the cysteine to the phenylalanine, the CDR3 is 15 residues long. Only CDR3 DNA remains: 45 bases, in frame from the first base. This clonotype was recorded at least ten times. Its antigen specificity is not known. Per-base qualities were not stored, and no clone one base away is much larger. The library relied on 5' RACE. The sample was run on an Illumina HiSeq 2000. Template switching added a universal primer binding site, and the final cDNA carried a unique molecular identifier that allowed TCR cDNA molecules to be counted accurately. Specific primers in the conserved constant-segment region were used to synthesize first-strand cDNA for the TCR alpha and beta chains. To control for contamination, each cDNA library was double barcoded with a SMART-Mk sample barcode plus Illumina barcodes. TruSeq adapter sequences, together with Illumina sample barcodes, were added in two successive PCR steps. TCR alpha and beta cDNA libraries were sequenced on the Illumina HiSeq platform with custom primers. Regarding the original processing steps: MiGEC was used to process raw reads and extract unique molecular identifiers, and MiXCR was used to find CDR3 positions. Recombination models were inferred per individual with the repgenHMM and IGoR tools using an EM algorithm. Shared clonotype analysis was performed with the tcR package in R, normalizing sharing by the product of cloneset sizes. To study raw recombination free of thymic and clonal selection effects, out-of-frame nonproductive sequences were analyzed. Using fastp at Q25 and MiXCR, TCRdb reprocessed the public reads and kept productive beta chains. Here each entry gathers all rows of one CDR3 protein and keeps the most common genes and DNA. These V and J calls derive from TCRdb rather than the authors' analysis. The sample contains 400,000 to 500,000 distinct CDR3 sequences, around 18% of them found a single time. 12% of the sample lies in the top ten.

Every donor in the study was a healthy Caucasian. Three unrelated non-twin adults were also sequenced: a male aged 18 to 30, a male aged 50 to 59 and a female aged 50 to 59. Miltenyi CD45RO+ enrichment and human naive T-cell isolation kits were used to isolate memory (CD45RO+) and naive T cells from PBMC. This TCR came from a man aged 45-60 years in good health. Material: naive T cells sorted from blood. The meaning of the sample's cell subset or site label: cells isolated with a human naive T-cell isolation kit. The chain is made from TRBV6-2 or TRBV6-3 and TRBJ1-6; the junction holds 9 bases that match TRBD1. Here is the DNA: TGTGCCAGCAGTCAGTGGACAGGGGACAATTCACCCCTCCACTTT. The translation is CASSQWTGDNSPLHF.